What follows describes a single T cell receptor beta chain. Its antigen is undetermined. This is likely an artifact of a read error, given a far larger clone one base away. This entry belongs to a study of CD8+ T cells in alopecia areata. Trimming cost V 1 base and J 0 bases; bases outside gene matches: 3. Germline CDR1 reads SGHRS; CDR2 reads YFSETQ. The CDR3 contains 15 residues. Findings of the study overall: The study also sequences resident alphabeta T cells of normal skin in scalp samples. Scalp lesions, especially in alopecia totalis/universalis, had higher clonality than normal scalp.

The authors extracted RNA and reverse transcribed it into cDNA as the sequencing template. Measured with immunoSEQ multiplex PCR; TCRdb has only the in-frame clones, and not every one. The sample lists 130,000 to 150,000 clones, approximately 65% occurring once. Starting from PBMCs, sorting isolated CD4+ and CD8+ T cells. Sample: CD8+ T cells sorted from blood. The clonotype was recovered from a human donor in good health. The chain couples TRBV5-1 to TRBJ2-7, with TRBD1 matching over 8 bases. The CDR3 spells CASSLRTGSSYEQYF. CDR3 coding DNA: TGCGCCAGCAGCTTGAGGACAGGGAGCTCCTACGAGCAGTACTTC.